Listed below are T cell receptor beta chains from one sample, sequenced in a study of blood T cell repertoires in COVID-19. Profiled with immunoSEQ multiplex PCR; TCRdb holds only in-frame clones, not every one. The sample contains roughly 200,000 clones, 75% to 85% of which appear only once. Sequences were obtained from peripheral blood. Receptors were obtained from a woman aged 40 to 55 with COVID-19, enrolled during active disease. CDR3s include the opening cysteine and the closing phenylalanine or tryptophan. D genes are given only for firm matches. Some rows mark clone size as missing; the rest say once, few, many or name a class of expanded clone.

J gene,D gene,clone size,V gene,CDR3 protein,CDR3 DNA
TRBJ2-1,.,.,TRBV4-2,CASSQDQGWVQFF,TGTGCCAGCAGCCAAGATCAGGGGTGGGTACAGTTCTTC
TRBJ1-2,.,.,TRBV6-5,CASSQGLRGYTF,TGTGCCAGCAGCCAGGGGCTAAGAGGCTACACCTTC
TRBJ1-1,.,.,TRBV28,CASSLVGGTEAFF,TGTGCCAGCAGTTTGGTAGGGGGCACTGAAGCTTTCTTT
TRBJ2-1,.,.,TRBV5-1,CASSLTPQGLLSYEQFF,TGCGCCAGCAGCTTGACGCCTCAGGGGTTGCTTAGCTATGAGCAGTTCTTC
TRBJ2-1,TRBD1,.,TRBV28,CASAHRGENEQFF,TGTGCCAGCGCTCACAGGGGAGAAAATGAGCAGTTCTTC
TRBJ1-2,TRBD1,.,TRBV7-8,CASSSGQALFNYGYTF,TGTGCCAGCAGCTCGGGACAGGCGTTGTTCAACTATGGCTACACCTTC
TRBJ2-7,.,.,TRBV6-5,CAIRQKGTYEQYF,TGTGCCATCCGACAGAAAGGGACCTACGAGCAGTACTTC
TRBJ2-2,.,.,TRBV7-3,CASSPGMTNTGELFF,TGTGCCAGCAGTCCAGGCATGACGAACACCGGGGAGCTGTTTTTT
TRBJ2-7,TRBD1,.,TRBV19,CASSMGQDYEQYF,TGTGCCAGTAGTATGGGACAGGACTACGAGCAGTACTTC
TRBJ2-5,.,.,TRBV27,CASSLANRVETQYF,TGTGCCAGCAGTTTAGCCAACAGGGTGGAGACCCAGTACTTC
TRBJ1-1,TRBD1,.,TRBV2,CASIFSGGPQAFF,TGTGCCAGCATTTTTTCAGGGGGCCCCCAAGCTTTCTTT
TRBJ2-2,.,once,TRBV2,CASLIVGTLNTGELFF,TGTGCCAGCCTTATCGTCGGGACACTTAACACCGGGGAGCTGTTTTTT
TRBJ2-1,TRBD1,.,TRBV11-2,CASSFSSGQGPYNEQFF,TGTGCCAGCAGCTTTTCGTCCGGACAGGGGCCCTACAATGAGCAGTTCTTC
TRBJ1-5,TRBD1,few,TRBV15,CATSSPMGQGGNQPQHF,TGTGCCACCAGCAGCCCAATGGGACAGGGGGGGAATCAGCCCCAGCATTTT
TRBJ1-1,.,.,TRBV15,CATSIGGVYFTEAFF,TGTGCCACCAGCATTGGGGGGGTTTATTTCACTGAAGCTTTCTTT
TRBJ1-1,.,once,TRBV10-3,CAISEPGVGTEAFF,TGTGCCATCAGTGAGCCGGGGGTTGGGACTGAAGCTTTCTTT
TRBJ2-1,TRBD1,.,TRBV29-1,CSVKDRVDSNEQFF,TGCAGCGTAAAGGACAGGGTGGATTCCAATGAGCAGTTCTTC
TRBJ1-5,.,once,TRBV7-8,CASSREYGVRDQPQHF,TGTGCCAGCAGCCGAGAGTACGGGGTTAGAGATCAGCCCCAGCATTTT
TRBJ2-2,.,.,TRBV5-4,CASSLGRGVTGELFF,TGTGCCAGCAGCTTGGGACGGGGAGTCACCGGGGAGCTGTTTTTT
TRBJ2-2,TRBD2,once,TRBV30,CALGLAGGTGELFF,TGTGCCTTGGGACTAGCGGGAGGTACCGGGGAGCTGTTTTTT
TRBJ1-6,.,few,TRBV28,CASSPRPNSPLHF,TGTGCCAGCAGCCCGAGGCCCAATTCACCCCTCCACTTT
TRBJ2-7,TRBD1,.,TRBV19,CASRDSLTYEQYF,TGTGCCAGCCGGGACAGTTTAACCTACGAGCAGTACTTC
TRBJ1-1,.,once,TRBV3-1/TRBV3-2,CASSRVSAEAFF,TGTGCCAGCAGCCGCGTATCTGCTGAAGCTTTCTTT
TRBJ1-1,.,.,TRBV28,CASSFFAGGTEAFF,TGTGCCAGCAGTTTCTTTGCGGGGGGGACTGAAGCTTTCTTT
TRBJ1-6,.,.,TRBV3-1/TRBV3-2,CASSQDRRESALHF,TGTGCCAGCAGCCAAGATCGGCGGGAATCGGCCCTCCACTTT
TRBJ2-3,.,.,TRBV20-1,CSAQDSDTQYF,TGCAGTGCTCAGGACTCAGATACGCAGTATTTT